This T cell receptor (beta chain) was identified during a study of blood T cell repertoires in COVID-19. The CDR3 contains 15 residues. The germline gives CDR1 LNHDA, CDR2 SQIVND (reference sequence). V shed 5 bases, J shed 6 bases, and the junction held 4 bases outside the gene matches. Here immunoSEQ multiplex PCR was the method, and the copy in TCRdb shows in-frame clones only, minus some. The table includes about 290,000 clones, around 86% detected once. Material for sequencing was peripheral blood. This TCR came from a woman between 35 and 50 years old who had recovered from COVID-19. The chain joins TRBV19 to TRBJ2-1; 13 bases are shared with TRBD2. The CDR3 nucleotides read TGTGCCAGTAGTGGACTAGCGGGAGTTATCAATGAGCAGTTCTTC. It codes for CASSGLAGVINEQFF. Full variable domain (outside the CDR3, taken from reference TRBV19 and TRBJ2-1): DGGITQSPKYLFRKEGQNVTLSCEQNLNHDAMYWYRQDPGQGLRLIYYSQIVNDFQKGDIAEGYSVSREKKESFPLTVTSAQKNPTAFYLCASSGLAGVINEQFFGPGTRLTVL.